Following are 16 T cell receptor beta chains from one sample sequenced in a study of memory CD4+ T cells and cytomegalovirus serostatus. TCRdb's copy holds only in-frame clones and misses some; the assay was immunoSEQ multiplex PCR. Of about 75,000 clones in the sample, 75% to 85% are singletons; the top ten hold 2.5% to 3%. The sort gate was single viable CD3+CD4+CD8-CD45RO+ cells for memory CD4+ T cells. Material for sequencing was memory CD4+ T cells from blood. These receptors came from an adult in good health and CMV-seropositive.

This chain uses TRBV6-1 with TRBJ2-5; weak D call: TRBD2 (5 bases). Trimming left V 7 bases short and J 4 bases short, with 16 bases between. Germline CDR1 MNHNS, CDR2 SASEGT. The CDR3 spans 14 residues. The CDR3: CASTPKRGSETQYF. In nucleotides, the CDR3 is TGTGCCAGCACCCCAAAGCGAGGGTCAGAGACCCAGTACTTC.

The V and J genes are TRBV18 and TRBJ2-5; TRBD1 matches at 9 bases. Germline V gene data show CDR1 as KGHSH and CDR2 as LQKENI. The CDR3 sequence is 15 residues long. Losses at the gene ends were 3 bases for V and 3 bases for J; bases not matched to a gene: 5. Here the CDR3 DNA reads TGTGCCAGCTCACCGCAAAGGACAGGGGAAGAGACCCAGTACTTC. Translated, it gives CASSPQRTGEETQYF.

This clone was picked up one time. This chain uses TRBV7-9 with TRBJ2-5; 9 bases map to TRBD1. The V gene's germline CDR1 is SEHNR and CDR2 FQNEAQ (reference sequence). CDR3 length equals 15 residues. The trim removed 5 bases at V and 2 bases at J, leaving 6 bases unmatched. As DNA, the CDR3 is TGTGCCAGCAGCCCTGGGGACAGGGAACAAGAGACCCAGTACTTC. Protein: CASSPGDREQETQYF.

The chain uses TRBV28 and TRBJ1-1, with D possibly TRBD1 on 5 matching bases. The V gene lost 2 bases and the J gene lost 3 bases, with 10 bases spanning the gap. The CDR3 is 14 amino acids. Germline CDR1 is MDHEN and CDR2 is SYDVKM. As DNA, the CDR3 is TGTGCCAGCAGTTTACGGCAGGGTCACACTGAAGCTTTCTTT. As protein: CASSLRQGHTEAFF.

This rearrangement joins TRBV4-1 to TRBJ2-2; D gene ambiguous. CDR1 is MGHRA and CDR2 is YSYEKL in the germline V gene. The CDR3 is made up of 15 amino acids. V dropped 1 base and J dropped 0 bases, with 6 bases sitting between them. The CDR3 protein is CASSQGPANTGELFF. In DNA, the CDR3 is TGCGCCAGCAGCCAAGGTCCGGCGAACACCGGGGAGCTGTTTTTT.

The chain is built from TRBV5-5 and TRBJ1-4, with a possible D match to TRBD1 (5 bases). V was cut by 0 bases and J by 7 bases, with 16 bases left in between. CDR1 and CDR2 (germline): SGHKS, YYEKEE (reference sequence). The length of the CDR3 is 16 residues. The CDR3 DNA reads TGTGCCAGCAGCTTGGGGGCGGGGCTTGAGGGTGAAAAACTGTTTTTT. Translating gives CASSLGAGLEGEKLFF.

The rearrangement uses TRBV30 and TRBJ2-7, with D perhaps matching TRBD1 (5 bases). The CDR3 has 15 residues. CDR1 GTSNPN and CDR2 SVGIG come from the germline V gene (reference sequence). V lost 0 bases and J 3 bases, leaving 15 bases between the germline ends. CDR3 nucleotide sequence: TGTGCCTGGAGTGTTGCGGCAGGGCTTCTCTACGAGCAGTACTTC. Amino acid sequence: CAWSVAAGLLYEQYF.

This rearrangement joins TRBV10-3 to TRBJ2-1; TRBD1 aligns across 9 bases. V was clipped by 9 bases and J by 3 bases; unmatched bases: 6. The CDR3 is 14 amino acids. Germline V gene sequence: CDR1 ENHRY, CDR2 SYGVKD. The CDR3 sequence: CAIGQGLSYNEQFF. DNA of the CDR3: TGTGCCATAGGACAGGGGCTCAGCTACAATGAGCAGTTCTTC.

The V gene is TRBV6-1, the J gene TRBJ1-2; D is unclear. This CDR3 is 15 amino acids long. Germline-derived CDR1 and CDR2 are MNHNS and SASEGT. V lost 3 bases and J 4 bases, leaving 15 bases between the germline ends. In DNA form, the CDR3 reads TGTGCCAGCAGTGAGAGGAAGGGAGAGTTCTATGGCTACACCTTC. Its translation: CASSERKGEFYGYTF.

V and J are TRBV11-2 and TRBJ2-3, with 7 positions matching TRBD2. Germline assignment: CDR1 SGHAT and CDR2 FQNNGV. V shed 5 bases, J shed 1 base, and the junction held 9 bases outside the gene matches. CDR3 length equals 16 residues. CDR3 in DNA: TGTGCCAGCAGCCCCGGACTAGTCAGGGGCACAGATACGCAGTATTTT. Translated: CASSPGLVRGTDTQYF.

The chain has TRBV18 and TRBJ1-4; D not resolved. The CDR3 spans 15 residues. Deletions cut 1 base from V and 3 bases from J, with 9 bases between. Germline V CDR1 and CDR2: KGHSH, LQKENI. The CDR3 loop reads CASSPLVGSNEKLFF. CDR3 DNA sequence: TGTGCCAGCTCACCACTAGTCGGCTCTAATGAAAAACTGTTTTTT.

This clone was detected only a few times. The rearrangement joins TRBV11-3 to TRBJ2-2; D might be TRBD2 (7 bases). Trimming took 5 bases from V and 5 from J, leaving 21 bases between them. Germline V gene data show CDR1 as SGHNT and CDR2 as YENEEA. The CDR3 covers 17 residues. In nucleotides, the CDR3 is TGTGCCAGCAGCCGGAACCCGGGGGGCCAAAAAACCGGGGAGCTGTTTTTT. It translates to CASSRNPGGQKTGELFF.

The genes are TRBV6-6 and TRBJ1-5; TRBD1 matches 7 bases. This CDR3 is built from 16 residues. After removal of 0 bases from V and 0 bases from J, the junction contained 2 bases not matched to a gene. Germline CDR1 MNHNY, CDR2 SVGAGI (reference sequence). The CDR3 nucleotides read TGTGCCAGCAGTTACTCAGGACAGGATAGCAATCAGCCCCAGCATTTT. Protein: CASSYSGQDSNQPQHF.

The chain carries TRBV7-2 and TRBJ2-1; tentatively, D is TRBD1 or TRBD2 (5 bases each). This CDR3 comprises 13 residues. Germline CDR1 is SGHTA and CDR2 is FQGNSA. With 2 bases removed from V and 6 bases from J, the gap between germline ends came to 8 bases. The CDR3 loop reads CASSLWGTNEQFF. CDR3 DNA sequence: TGTGCCAGCAGCTTATGGGGGACCAATGAGCAGTTCTTC.

The chain combines TRBV2 with TRBJ1-5; 9 bases fit TRBD1. The V segment lost 5 bases and the J segment 4 bases; nucleotides outside the gene matches: 6. Germline V gene sequence: CDR1 SNHLY, CDR2 FYNNEI. This CDR3 contains 15 residues. As DNA, the CDR3 is TGTGCCAGCAGTCCCCCGGGACAGGGAAATCAGCCCCAGCATTTT. It is translated as CASSPPGQGNQPQHF.

The V gene is TRBV4-1, the J gene TRBJ2-2; D is unresolved. The CDR3 spans 13 residues. In germline, CDR1 is MGHRA, CDR2 YSYEKL. Between the trimmed V and J ends, which lost 4 bases and 0 bases, there was a span of 3 bases. The chain's CDR3 is CASSPTNTGELFF. CDR3 DNA sequence: TGCGCCAGCAGCCCTACGAACACCGGGGAGCTGTTTTTT.